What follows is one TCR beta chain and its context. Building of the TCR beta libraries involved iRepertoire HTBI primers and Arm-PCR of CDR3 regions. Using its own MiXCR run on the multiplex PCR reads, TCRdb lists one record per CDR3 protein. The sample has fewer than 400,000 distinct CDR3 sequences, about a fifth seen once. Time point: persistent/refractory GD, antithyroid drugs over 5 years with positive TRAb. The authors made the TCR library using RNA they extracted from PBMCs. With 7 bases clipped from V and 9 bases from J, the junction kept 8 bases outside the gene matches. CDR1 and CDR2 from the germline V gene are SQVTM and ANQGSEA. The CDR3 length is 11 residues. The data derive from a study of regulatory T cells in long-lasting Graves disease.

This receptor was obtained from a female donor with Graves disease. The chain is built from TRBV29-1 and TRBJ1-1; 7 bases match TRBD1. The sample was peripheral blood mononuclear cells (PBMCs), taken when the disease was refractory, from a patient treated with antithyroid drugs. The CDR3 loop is CSGTNRGQAFF. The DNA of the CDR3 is TGCAGCGGTACGAACAGGGGACAAGCTTTCTTT.